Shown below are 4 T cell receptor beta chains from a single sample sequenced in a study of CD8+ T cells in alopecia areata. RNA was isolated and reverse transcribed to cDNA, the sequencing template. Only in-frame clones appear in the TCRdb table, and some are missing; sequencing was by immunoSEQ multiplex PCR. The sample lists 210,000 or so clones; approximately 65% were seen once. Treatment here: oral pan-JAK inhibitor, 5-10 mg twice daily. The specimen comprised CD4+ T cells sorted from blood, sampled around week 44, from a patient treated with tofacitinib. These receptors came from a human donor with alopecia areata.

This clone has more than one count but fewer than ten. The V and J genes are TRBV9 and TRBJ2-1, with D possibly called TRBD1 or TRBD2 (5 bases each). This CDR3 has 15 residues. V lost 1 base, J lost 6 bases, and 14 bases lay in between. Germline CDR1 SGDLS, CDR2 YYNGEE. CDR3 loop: CASSVRGALLNEQFF. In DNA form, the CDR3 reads TGTGCCAGCAGCGTAAGAGGGGCCCTACTCAATGAGCAGTTCTTC. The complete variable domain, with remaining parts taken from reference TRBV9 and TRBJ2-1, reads DSGVTQTPKHLITATGQRVTLRCSPRSGDLSVYWYQQSLDQGLQFLIQYYNGEERAKGNILERFSAQQFPDLHSELNLSSLELGDSALYFCASSVRGALLNEQFFGPGTRLTVL.

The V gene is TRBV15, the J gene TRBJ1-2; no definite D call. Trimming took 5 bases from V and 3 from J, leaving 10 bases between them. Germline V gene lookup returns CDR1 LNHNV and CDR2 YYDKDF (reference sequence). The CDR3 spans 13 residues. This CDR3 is CATSADNYYGYTF. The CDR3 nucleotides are TGTGCCACCAGCGCCGACAACTACTATGGCTACACCTTC.

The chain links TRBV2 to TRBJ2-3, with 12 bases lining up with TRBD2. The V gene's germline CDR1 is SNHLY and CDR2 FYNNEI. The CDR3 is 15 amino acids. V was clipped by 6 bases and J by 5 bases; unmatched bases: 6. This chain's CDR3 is CASRRTSGVGDTQYF. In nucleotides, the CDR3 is TGTGCCAGCAGGCGGACTAGCGGGGTCGGAGATACGCAGTATTTT.

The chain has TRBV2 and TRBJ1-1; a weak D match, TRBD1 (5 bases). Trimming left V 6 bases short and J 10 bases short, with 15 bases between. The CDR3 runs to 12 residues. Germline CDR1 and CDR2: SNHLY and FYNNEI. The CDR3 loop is CASSLPDSGAFF. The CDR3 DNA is TGTGCCAGCAGCCTACCCGACAGCGGAGCTTTCTTT.